The present T cell receptor (beta chain) was sequenced within a study of blood T cells in healthy people across ages. The V end lost 7 bases, the J end lost 4 bases, and 8 bases lay between the germline ends. The CDR3 is made up of 11 amino acids. Per the germline V gene, CDR1 is MNHEY and CDR2 is SVGEGT. With a J-beta primer mix and a sample-barcoded 5' primer, a second PCR ran about 7 to 12 cycles. TCRdb passed the 5' RACE reads through MiXCR, listing each CDR3 protein once. The repertoire consists of hundreds of thousands of distinct CDR3 sequences, with more than 40% occurring once and the leading ten covering 15% to 25%.

Sequenced sample: blood. The rearrangement uses TRBV6-2 or TRBV6-3 and TRBJ2-7; D uncertain. This receptor was obtained from a man aged 55 to 70 in good health. As DNA, the CDR3 is TGTGCCAGCATGGCAGTTTACGAGCAGTACTTC. Its protein is CASMAVYEQYF.